The next 27 T cell receptor beta chains were all read from a single sample in a study of CD8+ T cells in alopecia areata. Treatment in this sample: oral pan-JAK inhibitor, 5-10 mg twice daily. cDNA serving as the sequencing template came from extracted, reverse transcribed RNA. The data were produced by immunoSEQ multiplex PCR, yet TCRdb's version contains in-frame clones alone and is incomplete. The sample shows about 300,000 clones, roughly 64% of them seen only once. Specimen: CD4+ T cells sorted from blood, collected at week 24, from a patient treated with tofacitinib. These receptors were collected from a human donor with alopecia areata.

The rearrangement links TRBV19 to TRBJ2-7, with D maybe TRBD1 (6 bases). CDR1 and CDR2 (germline): LNHDA, SQIVND (reference sequence). Trimming stripped 4 bases from V and 4 bases from J, with 17 bases between. The CDR3 consists of 15 residues. The CDR3 sequence: CASSSQTGHGYEQYF. In nucleotides, the CDR3 is TGTGCCAGTAGTAGCCAAACGGGACACGGATACGAGCAGTACTTC.

Points on this clone: Its ends do not fully match the called genes, so a read error is possible. The V and J genes are TRBV7-7 and TRBJ2-7; 7 bases fit TRBD1. The CDR3 extends over 12 amino acids. The germline V gene has CDR1 SSHAT and CDR2 FNYEAQ (reference sequence). CDR3 protein: CASSSTGLEQYF. The CDR3 DNA reads as TGTGCTAGCAGCTCGACAGGGCTCGAGCAGTACTTC.

This clone was recorded a few times. V usage is TRBV29-1 and J usage is TRBJ1-6; 8 bases agree with TRBD1. The germline V gene encodes CDR1 SQVTM and CDR2 ANQGSEA. Germline trimming cut 5 bases from V and 7 bases from J; bases unmatched to any gene: 4. CDR3 length: 13 amino acids. CDR3: CSVHTGGNSPLHF. The CDR3 nucleotides read TGCAGCGTTCATACAGGGGGAAATTCACCCCTCCACTTT.

The gene calls are TRBV7-9 and TRBJ1-5; D remains unclear. V gave up 1 base and J gave up 5 bases, with 3 bases separating them. Germline V gene lookup returns CDR1 SEHNR and CDR2 FQNEAQ (reference sequence). CDR3 size: 12 residues. The CDR3 loop reads CASSLDHQPQHF. CDR3 nucleotide sequence: TGTGCCAGCAGCTTAGACCATCAGCCCCAGCATTTT.

The chain has TRBV5-4 and TRBJ2-7, with 10 bases lining up with TRBD1. The V gene end was trimmed by 4 bases and the J gene end by 3 bases; junction bases not matched to a gene: 4. CDR1 and CDR2 from the germline V gene are SGHNT and YYREEE (reference sequence). The CDR3 has 14 residues. The chain's CDR3 is CASSPGQGGYEQYF. DNA of the CDR3: TGTGCCAGCAGCCCCGGACAGGGGGGCTACGAGCAGTACTTC.

The chain combines TRBV27 with TRBJ1-2, with D possibly being TRBD1 (6 bases). The V end lost 5 bases, the J end lost 4 bases, and 14 bases lay between the germline ends. CDR1 MNHEY and CDR2 SMNVEV come from the germline V gene (reference sequence). This CDR3 region has 14 residues. The CDR3 DNA reads TGTGCCAGCAGTACGACAGGTTATTTCTATGGCTACACCTTC. This encodes CASSTTGYFYGYTF.

The rearrangement links TRBV5-1 to TRBJ2-7; the D is unclear. The V gene's germline CDR1 is SGHRS and CDR2 YFSETQ. The CDR3 consists of 14 residues. V lost 0 bases and J 3 bases, leaving 10 bases between the germline ends. The CDR3 DNA is TGCGCCAGCAGCTTGGGTGGCAGGAACTACGAGCAGTACTTC. Protein product: CASSLGGRNYEQYF.

J is TRBJ2-3 and V is TRBV5-1, with 9 bases lining up with TRBD1. The length of the CDR3 is 17 residues. The V gene's germline CDR1 is SGHRS and CDR2 YFSETQ. The V gene end was trimmed by 0 bases and the J gene end by 5 bases; junction bases not matched to a gene: 10. This CDR3 reads CASSLDGPGQGQDTQYF. For the CDR3, the DNA is TGCGCCAGCAGCTTGGATGGGCCGGGACAGGGTCAAGATACGCAGTATTTT.

This chain joins TRBV5-1 and TRBJ1-2, with 9 bases matching TRBD1. The CDR3 is 13 amino acids. With V trimmed by 0 bases and J by 8 bases, 2 bases remained unmatched. CDR1 and CDR2 from the germline V gene are SGHRS and YFSETQ. The CDR3 region has the DNA TGCGCCAGCAGCTTGGGGACAGGGGAAGGCTACACCTTC. It yields the protein CASSLGTGEGYTF.

The chain combines TRBV29-1 with TRBJ1-1; D is unresolved. The CDR3 is made up of 15 amino acids. Trimming took off 2 bases at V and 0 bases at J, with 13 bases between the two ends. The germline gives CDR1 SQVTM, CDR2 ANQGSEA. The CDR3 bases are TGCAGCGTTGAACACCACCTCAAGATGAACACTGAAGCTTTCTTT. Its translation is CSVEHHLKMNTEAFF.

Only a few counts were recorded for this clone. This chain joins TRBV29-1 and TRBJ2-7; 9 bases line up with TRBD1. The J segment lost 5 bases and the V segment lost 6 bases, leaving 5 bases of the junction unmatched. This CDR3 has 12 residues. The V gene's germline CDR1 is SQVTM and CDR2 ANQGSEA. CDR3 amino acids: CSVAGQGDEQYF. CDR3 DNA: TGCAGCGTGGCGGGACAGGGAGACGAGCAGTACTTC.

The chain uses TRBV10-3 and TRBJ2-2; weak D call: TRBD2 (5 bases). The germline gives CDR1 ENHRY, CDR2 SYGVKD. Trimming pared 6 bases from V and 0 bases from J, leaving 5 bases between. This CDR3 is 13 amino acids long. The CDR3 here is CAISGTNTGELFF. CDR3 sequence (DNA): TGTGCCATCAGCGGGACGAACACCGGGGAGCTGTTTTTT.

The chain carries TRBV29-1 and TRBJ2-7; perhaps D is TRBD1 or TRBD2 (6 bases each). This CDR3 is 12 amino acids long. The V end lost 7 bases, the J end lost 2 bases, and 12 bases lay between the germline ends. Looked up from germline, CDR1 is SQVTM and CDR2 is ANQGSEA. CDR3 in DNA: TGCAGCGCCCGGGGGCAGGCCTACGAGCAGTACTTC. Its protein product is CSARGQAYEQYF.

The chain joins TRBV5-4 to TRBJ2-6, with D unclear. Germline V gene lookup returns CDR1 SGHNT and CDR2 YYREEE (reference sequence). Trimming left V 2 bases short and J 0 bases short, with 9 bases between. The CDR3 spans 16 residues. This CDR3 reads CASSFSESSGANVLTF. DNA of the CDR3: TGTGCCAGCAGCTTTTCCGAGAGCTCTGGGGCCAACGTCCTGACTTTC.

In nucleotides, the CDR3 is TGCAGCGCCGGGACACGGCTTAGTGACGAGCAGTACTTC. It encodes CSAGTRLSDEQYF. The chain carries TRBV29-1 and TRBJ2-7; D is perhaps TRBD1 (6 bases). CDR3 length: 13 residues. V lost 7 bases and J 5 bases, leaving 18 bases between the germline ends. Per the germline V gene, CDR1 is SQVTM and CDR2 is ANQGSEA.

V is TRBV5-1 and J is TRBJ2-1; D is ambiguous. Trimming cost V 6 bases and J 7 bases, with 8 bases left between them. The germline V gene has CDR1 SGHRS and CDR2 YFSETQ. The CDR3 consists of 11 residues. The CDR3 spells CASIGSNEQFF. Here the CDR3 DNA reads TGCGCCAGCATCGGCTCAAATGAGCAGTTCTTC. Full variable domain (rest looked up from reference TRBV5-1 and TRBJ2-1): KAGVTQTPRYLIKTRGQQVTLSCSPISGHRSVSWYQQTPGQGLQFLFEYFSETQRNKGNFPGRFSGRQFSNSRSEMNVSTLELGDSALYLCASIGSNEQFFGPGTRLTVL.

The V call is TRBV30, the J call TRBJ2-7; 8 bases line up with TRBD1. Germline-derived CDR1 and CDR2 are GTSNPN and SVGIG (reference sequence). V lost 5 bases, J lost 5 bases, and 8 bases stayed unmatched. The CDR3 loop spans 13 amino acids. In nucleotides, the CDR3 is TGTGCCTGGGGACAGGGAAATAACCACGAGCAGTACTTC. Its translation is CAWGQGNNHEQYF. The complete variable domain, with remaining parts taken from reference TRBV30 and TRBJ2-7, reads SQTIHQWPATLVQPVGSPLSLECTVEGTSNPNLYWYRQAAGRGLQLLFYSVGIGQISSEVPQNLSASRPQDRQFILSSKKLLLSDSGFYLCAWGQGNNHEQYFGPGTRLTVT.

This rearrangement joins TRBV10-3 to TRBJ2-7; maybe TRBD1 (6 bases). Germline lookup yields CDR1 ENHRY and CDR2 SYGVKD. V lost 7 bases, J lost 1 base, and 11 bases lay in between. The CDR3 runs to 13 residues. The DNA for the CDR3 is TGTGCCATCAAGGGGGACACGTCCTACGAGCAGTACTTC. It codes for CAIKGDTSYEQYF.

In this sample, this clone turned up a few times. The genes are TRBV6-1 and TRBJ2-1, with a weak D call TRBD1 (6 bases). V was pared by 10 bases and J by 5 bases, with 9 bases between. The CDR3 has 11 amino acids. Germline-derived CDR1 and CDR2 are MNHNS and SASEGT. The CDR3 reads CATRDNNEQFF. In DNA, the CDR3 is TGTGCCACCCGGGACAACAATGAGCAGTTCTTC.

This clone came up a few times. The rearrangement joins TRBV10-3 to TRBJ1-1; D gene unclear. V was cut by 10 bases and J by 1 base, with 19 bases left in between. The CDR3 is 15 residues long. Germline V CDR1 and CDR2: ENHRY, SYGVKD. CDR3 nucleotides: TGTGCCACCCACGGCCCCCGGGCGGGGAACACTGAAGCTTTCTTT. Protein product: CATHGPRAGNTEAFF.

The J gene is TRBJ2-3, the V gene TRBV4-3, with D possibly being TRBD2 (6 bases). Trimming removed 0 bases from V and 2 bases from J, with 18 bases in between. Per germline, CDR1 LGHNA and CDR2 YSLEER. The CDR3 consists of 18 residues. The CDR3 bases are TGCGCCAGCAGCCAAGATCGGGGGAACAACCTCCCCACAGATACGCAGTATTTT. Translated: CASSQDRGNNLPTDTQYF.

The chain uses TRBV2 and TRBJ1-6; 7 positions match TRBD1. Germline CDR1 is SNHLY and CDR2 is FYNNEI. With V trimmed by 2 bases and J by 9 bases, 4 bases remained unmatched. The CDR3 is 14 residues long. CDR3 in amino acids: CASSETRTGSPLHF. The CDR3, as DNA: TGTGCCAGCAGTGAAACGAGGACAGGTTCACCCCTCCACTTT. The full variable domain, with the rest looked up from reference TRBV2 and TRBJ1-6, is EPEVTQTPSHQVTQMGQEVILRCVPISNHLYFYWYRQILGQKVEFLVSFYNNEISEKSEIFDDQFSVERPDGSNFTLKIRSTKLEDSAMYFCASSETRTGSPLHFGNGTRLTVT.

The CDR3 spells CASSVSPSGEQTQYF. The CDR3 region has the DNA TGTGCCAGCAGCGTATCCCCTAGCGGGGAGCAGACCCAGTACTTC. V is TRBV9 and J is TRBJ2-5, with TRBD2 identical over 9 bases. The trim removed 1 base at V and 6 bases at J, leaving 7 bases unmatched. From germline, CDR1 is SGDLS and CDR2 YYNGEE. The CDR3 has 15 residues.

This chain joins TRBV9 and TRBJ2-2; weak D call: TRBD1 (6 bases). Germline assignment: CDR1 SGDLS and CDR2 YYNGEE. V lost 2 bases and J 4 bases, leaving 9 bases between the germline ends. This CDR3 comprises 14 residues. The CDR3: CASSVTGLTGELFF. The CDR3 DNA sequence: TGTGCCAGCAGCGTGACAGGTCTCACCGGGGAGCTGTTTTTT.

This clone was observed a handful of times. This chain links TRBV15 with TRBJ1-1; 11 bases are shared with TRBD1. The CDR3 is 13 residues long. Trimming at V came to 5 bases and at J to 4 bases, leaving 0 bases not matched to a gene. Germline V CDR1 and CDR2: LNHNV, YYDKDF (reference sequence). The DNA for the CDR3 is TGTGCCACCAGCGGGACAGGGGGCACTGAAGCTTTCTTT. Its translation: CATSGTGGTEAFF.

The V gene is TRBV29-1, the J gene TRBJ1-2; D is ambiguous. The CDR3 runs to 13 residues. V lost 6 bases and J lost 7, with 18 bases in between. CDR1 and CDR2 from the germline V gene are SQVTM and ANQGSEA. This CDR3 is CSVEARQISGYTF. The CDR3 DNA reads as TGCAGCGTCGAGGCCCGGCAGATCAGTGGCTACACCTTC.

The V call is TRBV29-1, the J call TRBJ2-3; tentative D call: TRBD1 (5 bases). Trimming pared 1 base from V and 3 bases from J, leaving 11 bases between. The length of the CDR3 is 14 residues. The germline V gene encodes CDR1 SQVTM and CDR2 ANQGSEA. This CDR3 reads CSVEASPGTDTQYF. CDR3 in DNA: TGCAGCGTTGAAGCGTCGCCAGGGACAGATACGCAGTATTTT.